This T cell receptor beta chain originates from a study of human T cells and chemical hapten exposure. As for the study in general: Patch tests applied 0.01% DPC to the upper back, read at 6 days.

The library tagged each cDNA molecule with unique molecular identifiers. TCRdb independently ran MiXCR on the RACE reads; one entry per CDR3 protein. The table includes some 170,000 distinct CDR3 sequences, roughly 26% detected once. V was cut by 5 bases and J by 4 bases, with 23 bases left in between. Germline loops: CDR1 SNHLY, CDR2 FYNNEI. There are 17 residues in the CDR3. Concerning this clonotype itself: Its antigen is still unknown.

The time point here: patch test 3, about 24 weeks after DPC sensitization. Noted treatment: therapeutic diphenylcyclopropenone sensitization with weekly scalp DPC. Overall study findings and caveats: The donors suffered from alopecia, so their immune response may not match that of healthy people.

The TCR comes from a woman aged 18-35 years with alopecia areata. Some clones in this sample may be carry-over from other donors' samples. Material: whole blood, obtained in connection with sensitization to the hapten diphenylcyclopropenone (DPC). The V gene is TRBV2, the J gene TRBJ2-5; D gene uncertain. The CDR3 nucleotides read TGTGCCAGCAGTCCCCGTGCCCCTGGCAGCCGTTCAGAGACCCAGTACTTC. It codes for CASSPRAPGSRSETQYF.